The present T cell receptor beta chain was sequenced within a study of blood T cell repertoires in COVID-19. Profiled with immunoSEQ multiplex PCR; TCRdb holds only in-frame clones, not every one. Here the sample spans 75,000 to 100,000 clones, roughly three quarters being singletons. The CDR3 spans 14 residues. Germline loops: CDR1 LNHDA, CDR2 SQIVND (reference sequence). V dropped 6 bases and J dropped 4 bases, with 10 bases sitting between them. The chain links TRBV19 to TRBJ1-6; D perhaps matches TRBD1 (5 bases). The sequence came from a woman older than 75 with acute or convalescent COVID-19. The material sequenced was peripheral blood. This chain's CDR3 is CASSYGHYNSPLHF. CDR3 in DNA: TGTGCCAGTAGCTACGGACATTATAATTCACCCCTCCACTTT.